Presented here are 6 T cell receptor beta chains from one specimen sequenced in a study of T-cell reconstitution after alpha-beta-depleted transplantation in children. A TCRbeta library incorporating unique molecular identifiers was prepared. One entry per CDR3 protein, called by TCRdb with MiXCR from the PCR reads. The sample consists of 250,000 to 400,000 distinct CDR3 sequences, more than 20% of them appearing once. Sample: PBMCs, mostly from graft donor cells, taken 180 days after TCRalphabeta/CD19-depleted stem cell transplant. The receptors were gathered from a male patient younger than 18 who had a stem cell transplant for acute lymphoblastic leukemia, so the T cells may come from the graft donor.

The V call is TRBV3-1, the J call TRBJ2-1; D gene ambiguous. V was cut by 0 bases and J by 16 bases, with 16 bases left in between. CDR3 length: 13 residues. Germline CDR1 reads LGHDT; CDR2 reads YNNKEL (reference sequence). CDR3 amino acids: CASSQDTWSLVFF. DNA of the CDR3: TGTGCCAGCAGCCAAGATACATGGTCCTTAGTCTTCTTC.

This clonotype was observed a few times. CDR3: CASRESGRAYNEQFF. In DNA, the CDR3 is TGTGCCAGCAGAGAGAGCGGGAGGGCTTACAATGAGCAGTTCTTC. The chain recombines TRBV3-1 with TRBJ2-1, with 10 bases identical to TRBD2. Germline V gene lookup returns CDR1 LGHDT and CDR2 YNNKEL (reference sequence). V was pared by 6 bases and J by 4 bases, with 6 bases of the junction left unmatched. The CDR3 length is 15 residues.

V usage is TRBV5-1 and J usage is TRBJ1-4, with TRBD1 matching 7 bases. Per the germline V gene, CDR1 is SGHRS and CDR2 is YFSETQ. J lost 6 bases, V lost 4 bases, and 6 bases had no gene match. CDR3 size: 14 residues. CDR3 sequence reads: CASSPGRGHEKLFF. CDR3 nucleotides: TGCGCCAGCAGCCCCGGGAGGGGGCATGAAAAACTGTTTTTT.

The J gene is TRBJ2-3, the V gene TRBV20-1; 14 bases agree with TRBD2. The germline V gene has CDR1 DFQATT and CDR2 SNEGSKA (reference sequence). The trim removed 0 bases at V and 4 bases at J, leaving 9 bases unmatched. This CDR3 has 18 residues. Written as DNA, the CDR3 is TGCAGTGCTAGAGATCAGGGACTAGCGGGAGTGAGGGCAGATACGCAGTATTTT. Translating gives CSARDQGLAGVRADTQYF.

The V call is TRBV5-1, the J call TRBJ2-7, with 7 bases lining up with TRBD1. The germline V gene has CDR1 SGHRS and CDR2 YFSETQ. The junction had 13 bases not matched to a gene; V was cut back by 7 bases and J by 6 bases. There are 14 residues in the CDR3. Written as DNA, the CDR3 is TGCGCCAGCCGGAGGACAGGTGGGCATCCCGAGCAGTACTTC. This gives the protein CASRRTGGHPEQYF.

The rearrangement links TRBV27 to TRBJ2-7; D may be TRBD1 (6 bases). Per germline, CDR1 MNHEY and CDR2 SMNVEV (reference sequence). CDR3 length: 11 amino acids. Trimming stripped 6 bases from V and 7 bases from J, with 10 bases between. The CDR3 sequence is CASREGGEQYF. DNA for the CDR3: TGTGCCAGCAGGGAAGGGGGTGAGCAGTACTTC.